This entry describes one TCR beta chain. Its target is unknown. These data originate in a study of immune evolution from preneoplasia to lung adenocarcinoma. Study-wide findings and caveats: Normal lung had highest clonality; later lesions appeared denser, more diverse. From normal lung to invasive adenocarcinoma, top clone frequencies appeared to decrease.

Assay used: immunoSEQ multiplex PCR; TCRdb lists only in-frame clones, some missing. The data contain 2,000 to 2,500 clones, under 80% of them singletons. Patients had resection in Japan or China between the mid-2010s and the late 2010s. Two lung cancer pathologists independently confirmed each histologic diagnosis. CDR1 and CDR2 (germline): MNHNS, SASEGT. CDR3 length equals 15 residues. Trimming took 5 bases from V and 2 from J, leaving 12 bases between them. This receptor was identified in a person aged 55-80 years with lung adenocarcinoma. What was sequenced was FFPE adjacent normal lung tissue. This chain joins TRBV6-1 and TRBJ1-4; D possibly corresponds to TRBD1 (5 bases). The CDR3 bases are TGTGCCAGCAGTCAGCAGGGAGTGACTAATGAAAAACTGTTTTTT. This encodes CASSQQGVTNEKLFF.